The 30 T cell receptor beta chains reported below all come from one sample, sequenced in a study of shared clonotypes between healthy human individuals. Method: immunoSEQ multiplex PCR; TCRdb's copy keeps in-frame clones and lacks some. The table has approximately 640,000 clones, less than 95% seen once. Specimen: memory CD8+ T cells from PBMCs. Subset denoted: CD45RO+ cells pooled with CCR7-negative TemRA cells. The receptors come from a man in his late teens or twenties in good health. Some clones in this sample may be carry-over from other donors' samples.

This clone appeared a single time. The chain links TRBV6-1 to TRBJ2-3; 11 bases are shared with TRBD2. V shed 11 bases, J shed 2 bases, and the junction held 6 bases outside the gene matches. CDR1 is MNHNS, CDR2 SASEGT, per germline. The CDR3 is 14 residues long. The CDR3 protein is CALWGLADTDTQYF. The CDR3 DNA reads as TGTGCCCTCTGGGGACTAGCGGACACAGATACGCAGTATTTT.

The V call is TRBV4-1, the J call TRBJ2-3; tentative D call: TRBD2 (5 bases). The CDR3 extends over 14 amino acids. CDR1 and CDR2 from the germline V gene are MGHRA and YSYEKL. The V end lost 4 bases, the J end lost 4 bases, and 12 bases lay between the germline ends. The CDR3 spells CASSLAEGADTQYF. CDR3 nucleotide sequence: TGCGCCAGCAGCCTCGCCGAGGGAGCAGATACGCAGTATTTT.

This chain uses TRBV6-6 with TRBJ1-4; 8 bases align to TRBD1. Germline CDR1 and CDR2: MNHNY and SVGAGI (reference sequence). The trim removed 9 bases at V and 5 bases at J, leaving 14 bases unmatched. CDR3 length equals 16 residues. The CDR3 DNA follows: TGTGCCAGTGAAGGTTTGAGACAGGGGAAAAATGAAAAACTGTTTTTT. As protein: CASEGLRQGKNEKLFF.

The genes are TRBV4-1 and TRBJ2-7, with a tentative D call TRBD2 (5 bases). Germline V CDR1 and CDR2: MGHRA, YSYEKL. Trimming left V 1 base short and J 3 bases short, with 19 bases between. There are 17 residues in the CDR3. CDR3 sequence reads: CASSQVTVGPRGYEQYF. In DNA, the CDR3 is TGCGCCAGCAGCCAAGTCACAGTAGGGCCTCGGGGCTACGAGCAGTACTTC.

V is TRBV7-2 and J is TRBJ2-7; D perhaps matches TRBD2 (6 bases). CDR1 and CDR2 (germline): SGHTA, FQGNSA. The CDR3 totals 17 residues. V dropped 5 bases and J dropped 4 bases, with 24 bases sitting between them. The CDR3 DNA sequence: TGTGCCAGCAGCGGACCGGCAAACGGGAGCCGATGGTACGAGCAGTACTTC. Protein sequence: CASSGPANGSRWYEQYF.

This chain connects TRBV7-3 to TRBJ2-5; TRBD2 agrees at 10 bases. The ends lost 2 bases at V and 2 bases at J; junction bases unmatched: 11. Germline CDR1 is SGHTA and CDR2 is FQGTGA. There are 18 residues in the CDR3. CDR3 sequence: CASSLDPLAGEKQETQYF. In DNA form, the CDR3 reads TGTGCCAGCAGCTTAGATCCCCTAGCGGGAGAGAAACAAGAGACCCAGTACTTC.

The chain couples TRBV6-1 to TRBJ1-1; 11 bases align to TRBD1. J was trimmed by 6 bases and V by 7 bases; bases with no gene match: 4. The CDR3 contains 13 residues. Germline loops: CDR1 MNHNS, CDR2 SASEGT. As DNA, the CDR3 is TGTGCCAGCACCGGACAGGGGGCGGCTGAAGCTTTCTTT. It yields the protein CASTGQGAAEAFF.

This chain connects TRBV6-1 to TRBJ2-7; 7 nucleotides agree with TRBD2. The CDR3 is made up of 14 amino acids. Germline lookup yields CDR1 MNHNS and CDR2 SASEGT. The V gene end was trimmed by 8 bases and the J gene end by 6 bases; junction bases not matched to a gene: 13. The CDR3 DNA reads TGTGCCAGCGGCTGGGAGGGGTCGGGGTCCGAGCAGTACTTC. Protein: CASGWEGSGSEQYF.

J is TRBJ2-3 and V is TRBV13; 7 bases are shared with TRBD1. CDR1 PRHDT and CDR2 FYEKMQ come from the germline V gene (reference sequence). The CDR3 sequence is 15 residues long. Trimming cost V 5 bases and J 1 base; bases outside gene matches: 6. The CDR3 DNA follows: TGTGCCAGCAGCCCTGCAGACAGGGGCACAGATACGCAGTATTTT. It encodes CASSPADRGTDTQYF.

The V and J genes are TRBV7-9 and TRBJ2-1; either TRBD1 or TRBD2 may fit D (5 bases each). The V end was cut by 1 base, the J end by 10 bases, with 20 bases between. The germline V gene has CDR1 SEHNR and CDR2 FQNEAQ (reference sequence). The CDR3 is made up of 16 amino acids. The CDR3 DNA is TGTGCCAGCAGCTTAGGGGACGACAAACGCGTTCGGGAGCAGTTCTTC. Its protein product is CASSLGDDKRVREQFF.

This clone was seen only once. The rearrangement uses TRBV10-2 and TRBJ1-2, with D perhaps TRBD1 (5 bases). The CDR3 has 15 residues. V was clipped by 7 bases and J by 0 bases, with 15 bases between them. Germline lookup yields CDR1 WSHSY and CDR2 SAAADI. The CDR3 DNA sequence: TGCGCCAGCAATACGGGAACAGGATCTAACTATGGCTACACCTTC. Translating gives CASNTGTGSNYGYTF.

This clone appeared a single time. The chain has TRBV14 and TRBJ1-3; the D is unclear. V was trimmed by 1 base and J by 0 bases, leaving 7 bases between them. The CDR3 spans 15 residues. Germline CDR1 SGHDN, CDR2 FVKESK. CDR3 nucleotide sequence: TGTGCCAGCAGCCAAGTTGGCAACTCTGGAAACACCATATATTTT. Residues: CASSQVGNSGNTIYF.

The CDR3 region is CASSYSSGSNQPQHF. The CDR3 DNA follows: TGTGCCAGCAGTTACTCGTCGGGGAGCAATCAGCCCCAGCATTTT. J is TRBJ1-5 and V is TRBV6-5; D unresolved. From germline, CDR1 is MNHEY and CDR2 SVGAGI. This CDR3 comprises 15 residues. Trimming removed 0 bases from V and 1 base from J, with 7 bases in between.

The rearrangement uses TRBV5-6 and TRBJ2-7, with D perhaps matching TRBD1 (6 bases). There are 13 residues in the CDR3. In germline, CDR1 is SGHDT, CDR2 YYEEEE. The V and J ends lost 4 bases and 3 bases respectively, with 11 bases between them. CDR3 nucleotides: TGTGCCAGCAGCCGGGACACCCACTACGAGCAGTACTTC. Protein: CASSRDTHYEQYF.

The rearrangement links TRBV5-5 to TRBJ1-1; D perhaps matches TRBD1 (5 bases). This CDR3 has 13 residues. With 1 base removed from V and 3 bases from J, the gap between germline ends came to 7 bases. The germline CDR1 and CDR2 sequences are SGHKS and YYEKEE (reference sequence). The CDR3 DNA is TGTGCCAGCAGCTTGTTGGGGGACACTGAAGCTTTCTTT. Amino acid sequence: CASSLLGDTEAFF.

This chain joins TRBV29-1 and TRBJ1-3; 8 nucleotides line up with TRBD1. The CDR3 is 17 amino acids. V shed 7 bases and J 2 bases; nucleotides not matched to a gene: 16. CDR1 is SQVTM and CDR2 is ANQGSEA in the germline V gene. The CDR3 DNA reads TGCAGCGCCCTGGGGCGGTTGGACAGGGCCCCTGGAAACACCATATATTTT. Translated: CSALGRLDRAPGNTIYF.

This chain links TRBV27 with TRBJ1-5; D might be TRBD1 (6 bases). This CDR3 comprises 14 residues. V lost 3 bases, J lost 7 bases, and 13 bases lay in between. Looked up from germline, CDR1 is MNHEY and CDR2 is SMNVEV (reference sequence). CDR3 DNA: TGTGCCAGCAGTTTTCAGGGGACGGGGCAGCCCCAGCATTTT. Translating it yields CASSFQGTGQPQHF.

The V and J genes are TRBV27 and TRBJ2-7; TRBD1 matches 11 bases. Germline lookup yields CDR1 MNHEY and CDR2 SMNVEV (reference sequence). CDR3 size: 15 residues. V trimming: 6 bases; J trimming: 5 bases; junction bases outside the gene matches: 9. The chain's CDR3 is CASRTPGQGVHEQYF. DNA for the CDR3: TGTGCCAGCAGGACACCGGGACAGGGGGTTCACGAGCAGTACTTC.

Worth noting for this clone: Relative to the germline gene, one junction end is altered; a read error may explain this. The gene calls are TRBV20-1 and TRBJ1-5; D is uncertain. Germline-derived CDR1 and CDR2 are DFQATT and SNEGSKA (reference sequence). The CDR3 contains 10 residues. The DNA of the CDR3 is TGCAGTGCGAGAGGGCAGCCCCAGCATTTT. Its translation is CSARGQPQHF.

V gene TRBV9 combines with J gene TRBJ2-1; no clear D. The germline V and J ends were trimmed by 3 bases and 0 bases, with 10 bases remaining between them. Germline CDR1 and CDR2: SGDLS and YYNGEE. The CDR3 runs 15 residues. The CDR3 loop is CASSEDRGSYNEQFF. In nucleotides, the CDR3 is TGTGCCAGCAGCGAGGACCGCGGCTCCTACAATGAGCAGTTCTTC. The full variable domain, its missing parts supplied by reference TRBV9 and TRBJ2-1, is DSGVTQTPKHLITATGQRVTLRCSPRSGDLSVYWYQQSLDQGLQFLIQYYNGEERAKGNILERFSAQQFPDLHSELNLSSLELGDSALYFCASSEDRGSYNEQFFGPGTRLTVL.

V is TRBV27 and J is TRBJ2-7; 7 positions match TRBD2. The CDR3 is 14 residues long. CDR1 and CDR2 from the germline V gene are MNHEY and SMNVEV (reference sequence). Unmatched junction bases numbered 8, after V lost 3 bases and J lost 6 bases. CDR3 region: CASSLWEGGSEQYF. The DNA of the CDR3 is TGTGCCAGCAGTTTGTGGGAGGGAGGCTCCGAGCAGTACTTC.

The genes are TRBV27 and TRBJ2-7; 9 nucleotides match TRBD1. This CDR3 is built from 16 residues. Trimming removed 0 bases from V and 1 base from J; junction bases left unmatched: 4. Germline CDR1 reads MNHEY; CDR2 reads SMNVEV (reference sequence). This CDR3 is CASSLSIGTGSYEQYF. CDR3 bases: TGTGCCAGCAGTTTATCGATCGGGACAGGGTCCTACGAGCAGTACTTC.

This sequence joins TRBV7-9 and TRBJ2-7, with 7 nucleotides matching TRBD1. V gave up 4 bases and J gave up 7 bases; unmatched junction bases: 7. Germline V gene lookup returns CDR1 SEHNR and CDR2 FQNEAQ (reference sequence). This CDR3 has 13 residues. The CDR3 here is CASSSLQDREQYF. CDR3 nucleotides: TGTGCCAGCAGCTCACTCCAGGACAGGGAGCAGTACTTC.

J is TRBJ2-2 and V is TRBV5-1; D unresolved. This CDR3 is 12 amino acids long. Germline CDR1 and CDR2: SGHRS and YFSETQ. The germline V and J ends were trimmed by 2 bases and 8 bases, with 7 bases remaining between them. Here the CDR3 reads CASSFRMGELFF. CDR3 in DNA: TGCGCCAGCAGCTTCCGGATGGGGGAGCTGTTTTTT. The complete variable domain, with remaining parts taken from reference TRBV5-1 and TRBJ2-2, reads KAGVTQTPRYLIKTRGQQVTLSCSPISGHRSVSWYQQTPGQGLQFLFEYFSETQRNKGNFPGRFSGRQFSNSRSEMNVSTLELGDSALYLCASSFRMGELFFGEGSRLTVL.

This chain links TRBV7-9 with TRBJ2-6; a weak D match, TRBD1 (5 bases). Trimming removed 2 bases at V and 0 bases at J, with 14 bases between. There are 18 residues in the CDR3. CDR1 is SEHNR and CDR2 is FQNEAQ in the germline V gene (reference sequence). The CDR3 region is CASSLRGAESSGANVLTF. The CDR3 DNA is TGTGCCAGCAGCTTACGTGGGGCGGAGAGCTCTGGGGCCAACGTCCTGACTTTC.

The chain joins TRBV4-1 to TRBJ2-7; possibly TRBD1 for D (6 bases). The V end lost 4 bases, the J end lost 6 bases, and 28 bases lay between the germline ends. CDR1 MGHRA and CDR2 YSYEKL come from the germline V gene. The CDR3 is 18 residues long. CDR3 loop: CASSLNPGSMGRGSEQYF. CDR3 coding DNA: TGCGCCAGCAGCCTAAATCCCGGGTCAATGGGCAGGGGCAGCGAGCAGTACTTC.

The J gene is TRBJ2-6, the V gene TRBV4-3, with D perhaps TRBD1 or TRBD2 (5 bases each). Trimming took 2 bases from V and 0 from J, leaving 20 bases between them. Looked up from germline, CDR1 is LGHNA and CDR2 is YSLEER. The CDR3 contains 20 residues. CDR3 protein: CASSQTAPGRLVSGANVLTF. The CDR3 DNA reads TGCGCCAGCAGCCAAACGGCACCGGGACGTTTGGTCTCTGGGGCCAACGTCCTGACTTTC.

The rearrangement uses TRBV7-2 and TRBJ2-1; a weak D match, TRBD2 (6 bases). The CDR3 runs 13 residues. Deletions cut 1 base from V and 7 bases from J, with 8 bases between. The germline V gene encodes CDR1 SGHTA and CDR2 FQGNSA. CDR3 sequence: CASSLVAGNEQFF. CDR3 coding DNA: TGTGCCAGCAGCTTAGTCGCGGGAAATGAGCAGTTCTTC.

This clone was detected ten times or more. This clone may be a read error of a much larger clone one base away. Other DNA sequences in the same sample also yield this CDR3. Here the CDR3 reads CASSLRGENTEAFF. DNA for the CDR3: TGTGCCAGCAGTTTACGGGGGGAGAACACTGAAGCTTTCTTT. V is TRBV28 and J is TRBJ1-1, with D perhaps TRBD1 (5 bases). The CDR3 has 14 amino acids. In germline, CDR1 is MDHEN, CDR2 SYDVKM. V lost 2 bases and J 1 base, leaving 8 bases between the germline ends. The entire variable domain, with the rest obtained from reference TRBV28 and TRBJ1-1, is as follows: DVKVTQSSRYLVKRTGEKVFLECVQDMDHENMFWYRQDPGLGLRLIYFSYDVKMKEKGDIPEGYSVSREKKERFSLILESASTNQTSMYLCASSLRGENTEAFFGQGTRLTVV.

The rearrangement links TRBV4-3 to TRBJ1-1; D call uncertain. CDR3 size: 14 residues. Per the germline V gene, CDR1 is LGHNA and CDR2 is YSLEER. V was cut by 5 bases and J by 1 base, with 11 bases left in between. The CDR3 nucleotides are TGCGCCAGCAGCGGACCTTGGGGGAACACTGAAGCTTTCTTT. It specifies CASSGPWGNTEAFF.